This TCR beta chain came from a study of blood T cell repertoires in COVID-19. In the study overall: Acute and convalescent COVID-19 samples came from the United States, Italy and Spain. Sources were T cells, B-cell-depleted T cells, or PBMCs; the material itself was cDNA or gDNA.

Looked up from germline, CDR1 is MNHEY and CDR2 is SVGAGI. With 0 bases removed from V and 11 bases from J, the gap between germline ends came to 17 bases. There are 16 residues in the CDR3. In the authors' methods: How many nucleated cells were present was estimated from reference gene primer amplification. This table comes from immunoSEQ multiplex PCR, and its TCRdb copy is limited to in-frame clones, with some not included. That table furnishes V, J and clone size, whereas the DNA furnished D and trimming. The table has 55,000 to 75,000 clones, 91% seen once. This clone turned up a few times. The rearrangement uses TRBV6-5 and TRBJ1-6, with D possibly being TRBD1 (6 bases). The origin of this receptor is a human donor in a cohort sampled during active COVID-19. What was sequenced was peripheral blood. CDR3 sequence: CASSYSREQGLTPLHF. Written as DNA, the CDR3 is TGTGCCAGCAGTTACTCTCGGGAACAGGGTCTTACACCCCTCCACTTT.